A selection of T cell receptor beta chains follows, all from one sample in a study of blood T cell repertoires in COVID-19. Some clones are missing from TCRdb's copy, which holds only in-frame ones; the method was immunoSEQ multiplex PCR. The table has about 220,000 clones, roughly 84% seen once. The sequencing input was peripheral blood. Receptors were obtained from a man aged 50-59 years who had recovered from COVID-19. CDR3s include the opening cysteine and the closing phenylalanine or tryptophan. D genes are given only for firm matches. The listing skips clone size in some rows; elsewhere it reads once, few, many or a size class.

>15|TRBJ2-5|TRBD2|-|TRBV7-9
CASRVAGGQGETQYF
TGTGCCAGCAGGGTAGCGGGAGGGCAGGGAGAGACCCAGTACTTC
>17|TRBJ1-5|TRBD1|few|TRBV4-1
CASSQERGQGSNQPQHF
TGCGCCAGCAGCCAAGAAAGGGGGCAGGGCAGTAATCAGCCCCAGCATTTT
>18|TRBJ2-1|TRBD2|-|TRBV6-1
CASSGRGKLAGGPGEQFF
TGTGCCAGCAGTGGAAGGGGAAAGCTAGCGGGAGGGCCGGGTGAGCAGTTCTTC
>15|TRBJ1-1|TRBD1|-|TRBV5-1
CASSIQGAVNTEAFF
TGCGCCAGCAGCATACAGGGGGCAGTGAACACTGAAGCTTTCTTT
>13|TRBJ1-1|-|-|TRBV30
CAWSVSLNTEAFF
TGTGCCTGGAGTGTAAGCCTGAACACTGAAGCTTTCTTT
>13|TRBJ2-7|TRBD2|-|TRBV18
CASALAGEREQYF
TGTGCCAGCGCCTTAGCGGGAGAACGCGAGCAGTACTTC
>19|TRBJ2-1|-|-|TRBV15
CATSRGSVGAPISYNEQFF
TGTGCCACCAGCAGAGGGTCCGTGGGGGCCCCTATCTCCTACAATGAGCAGTTCTTC
>17|TRBJ1-6|-|-|TRBV28
CASSLSRLPPYNSPLHF
TGTGCCAGCAGTCTCAGCAGGTTGCCTCCGTATAATTCACCCCTCCACTTT
>16|TRBJ2-3|TRBD1|-|TRBV6-5
CASSYLGQGFKDTQYF
TGTGCCAGCAGTTACCTGGGACAGGGGTTCAAAGATACGCAGTATTTT
>13|TRBJ1-6|-|-|TRBV5-6
CASSLDGRSPLHF
TGTGCCAGCAGCTTGGACGGTCGTTCACCCCTCCACTTT
>15|TRBJ2-3|TRBD2|-|TRBV30
CAWSEMGLVTDTQYF
TGTGCCTGGAGTGAAATGGGACTAGTCACAGATACGCAGTATTTT
>14|TRBJ2-7|TRBD2|-|TRBV5-1
CASSLAVQSYEQYF
TGCGCCAGCAGCCTAGCGGTTCAGAGCTACGAGCAGTACTTC
>15|TRBJ2-2|TRBD2|-|TRBV5-4
CASSLKAGVAGELFF
TGTGCCAGCAGCTTAAAAGCGGGAGTGGCCGGGGAGCTGTTTTTT
>17|TRBJ2-1|TRBD2|-|TRBV5-1
CASSLASPGLAGGEQFF
TGCGCCAGCAGCTTGGCGTCGCCGGGACTAGCGGGAGGTGAGCAGTTCTTC
>16|TRBJ2-5|TRBD2|-|TRBV7-9
CASSLVGLAGEETQYF
TGTGCCAGCAGCTTAGTGGGACTAGCGGGAGAAGAGACCCAGTACTTC
>15|TRBJ1-2|TRBD1|-|TRBV7-2
CASSLARTGLAGYTF
TGTGCCAGCAGCTTAGCGCGGACAGGACTGGCTGGCTACACCTTC
>14|TRBJ1-2|-|few|TRBV5-5
CASSLGRENYGYTF
TGTGCCAGCAGCTTGGGACGGGAGAACTATGGCTACACCTTC
>19|TRBJ2-6|TRBD1|-|TRBV18
CASSPRQGTGSSGANVLTF
TGTGCCAGCTCACCTAGACAGGGAACGGGATCCTCTGGGGCCAACGTCCTGACTTTC
>19|TRBJ2-7|TRBD2|-|TRBV2
CASSALVRASLADSYEQYF
TGTGCCAGCAGTGCCTTGGTCCGGGCGAGCCTAGCGGACTCCTACGAGCAGTACTTC
>13|TRBJ2-7|-|-|TRBV5-4
CASSLGQFYEQYF
TGTGCCAGCAGCTTGGGACAGTTCTACGAGCAGTACTTC
>12|TRBJ2-5|-|-|TRBV5-4
CASSYLKETQYF
TGTGCCAGCAGCTATTTAAAAGAGACCCAGTACTTC
>15|TRBJ1-1|-|-|TRBV5-4
CASNLGGGGDTEAFF
TGTGCCAGCAACCTGGGCGGCGGAGGCGACACTGAAGCTTTCTTT
>15|TRBJ2-5|-|-|TRBV28
CASSRGGQKQETQYF
TGTGCCAGCAGCCGCGGCGGACAGAAGCAAGAGACCCAGTACTTC
>13|TRBJ1-3|-|-|TRBV11-2
CASSSGRDDTIYF
TGTGCCAGCAGCTCCGGCAGGGATGACACCATATATTTT
>13|TRBJ1-1|TRBD1|-|TRBV10-3
CAISGQGNTEAFF
TGTGCCATCAGCGGACAGGGGAACACTGAAGCTTTCTTT
>17|TRBJ2-3|-|-|TRBV7-9
CASSPKRTEKRTDTQYF
TGTGCCAGCAGCCCGAAACGGACAGAAAAGAGGACGGATACGCAGTATTTT
>16|TRBJ2-2|TRBD2|few|TRBV3-1/TRBV3-2
CASSQATSGRAGELFF
TGTGCCAGCAGCCAAGCCACTAGCGGGAGGGCCGGGGAGCTGTTTTTT
>15|TRBJ2-1|TRBD2|-|TRBV6-2/TRBV6-3
CASSHGSSGSFEQFF
TGTGCCAGCAGCCACGGATCTAGCGGGAGCTTTGAGCAGTTCTTC
>15|TRBJ2-1|TRBD2|-|TRBV10-2
CASTVRLAGDNEQFF
TGCGCCAGCACGGTCCGACTAGCGGGAGACAATGAGCAGTTCTTC
>15|TRBJ2-7|TRBD2|-|TRBV6-5
CASEASGTDSYEQYF
TGTGCCAGCGAAGCTAGCGGGACCGACTCCTACGAGCAGTACTTC
>19|TRBJ2-3|TRBD2|-|TRBV5-1
CASSLDLVVTSGPTDTQYF
TGCGCCAGCAGCTTGGATCTTGTGGTAACTAGCGGCCCCACAGATACGCAGTATTTT
>12|TRBJ2-7|-|few|TRBV28
CASSITRAEQYF
TGTGCCAGCAGTATCACCAGGGCCGAGCAGTACTTC
>11|TRBJ2-1|TRBD2|-|TRBV28
CASRLAGEQFF
TGTGCCAGCCGACTAGCGGGAGAGCAGTTCTTC
>13|TRBJ2-1|-|once|TRBV29-1
CSENRMSYNEQFF
TGCAGCGAAAACAGGATGTCCTACAATGAGCAGTTCTTC
>15|TRBJ2-7|TRBD2|-|TRBV11-2
CASSLEWGGSGEQYF
TGTGCCAGCAGCTTAGAATGGGGGGGGTCAGGAGAGCAGTACTTC
>16|TRBJ2-2|TRBD2|-|TRBV24-1
CATSRSSGSWAGELFF
TGTGCCACCAGTCGGTCTAGCGGGAGTTGGGCCGGGGAGCTGTTTTTT
>16|TRBJ2-3|TRBD2|-|TRBV7-8
CASSISSGSSTDTQYF
TGTGCCAGCAGCATATCTAGCGGGAGCAGCACAGATACGCAGTATTTT
>14|TRBJ2-2|-|-|TRBV18
CASSPLSLIGELFF
TGTGCCAGCTCACCCTTAAGCCTGATCGGGGAGCTGTTTTTT
>13|TRBJ2-3|-|-|TRBV29-1
CSVPEGGGITQYF
TGCAGCGTCCCCGAGGGGGGAGGGATTACGCAGTATTTT
>15|TRBJ2-7|TRBD1|once|TRBV6-5
CASMAAETGSHEQYF
TGTGCCAGCATGGCCGCCGAGACAGGGAGTCACGAGCAGTACTTC
>14|TRBJ1-6|-|-|TRBV18
CASSPSGTNSPLHF
TGTGCCAGCTCACCGAGCGGAACTAATTCACCCCTCCACTTT
>12|TRBJ1-5|-|-|TRBV27
CASSLRGQPQHF
TGTGCCAGCAGTTTAAGAGGCCAGCCCCAGCATTTT